This T cell receptor beta chain was sequenced during a study of shared clonotypes between healthy human individuals. Study in general: For every donor, three CD4 naive, three CD4 memory, two CD8 naive and one CD8 memory plates were used.

It was at deep level that the assay was run. The repertoire was sequenced with immunoSEQ multiplex PCR; TCRdb's copy has only in-frame clones and lacks some. There are almost 750,000 clones in the sample; 72% occur only once, and more than 1.5% lies in the top ten. The V and J ends lost 6 bases and 2 bases, in that order; junction bases with no gene match: 12. The CDR3 has 16 amino acids. CDR1 is SQVTM and CDR2 is ANQGSEA in the germline V gene. Sequenced input: memory CD4+ T cells sorted from blood. Subset reported: CD45RA-negative fraction. The chain recombines TRBV29-1 with TRBJ1-3; 8 positions match TRBD1. The sequence was obtained from a woman aged 25 to 39 in good health. In nucleotides, the CDR3 is TGCAGCGTCACCACAACCCAGACAGGGGCTGGAAACACCATATATTTT. This codes for CSVTTTQTGAGNTIYF. Variable domain in full (rest from reference TRBV29-1 and TRBJ1-3): SAVISQKPSRDICQRGTSLTIQCQVDSQVTMMFWYRQQPGQSLTLIATANQGSEATYESGFVIDKFPISRPNLTFSTLTVSNMSPEDSSIYLCSVTTTQTGAGNTIYFGEGSWLTVV.